This T cell receptor (beta chain) emerged from a study of CXCR3-negative and CXCR3-positive naive CD8 T cells. Study-wide findings and caveats: Similarly elevated diversity marked both naive subsets, with memory CD8+ cells showing far lower diversity.

The CDR3 spans 16 residues. Germline V gene lookup returns CDR1 LGHNA and CDR2 YNFKEQ. All CD8+ T cell subsets were sorted in triplicate at hundreds of thousands of cells each. Preparation of TRB cDNA libraries relied on 5' RACE carrying UMI labels. TCRdb reprocessed the 5' RACE reads and keeps a single row for each CDR3 protein, giving no DNA. The sample includes roughly 89,000 distinct CDR3 sequences. In regard to this clonotype: Antigen specificity is unknown.

The V call is TRBV4-2, the J call TRBJ2-3; the TCRdb call, TRBD1, lacks DNA for checking. The source is a human donor in good health. Some clones in this sample may be carry-over from other donors' samples. The source material was naive CXCR3- CD8+ T cells from blood. Subset described: CD45RO-CCR7+CD27+CD95- naive CD8+ T cells lacking CXCR3 (TNR3-). The CDR3 spells CASSQDWTESTDTQYF.